The subject of this entry is one T cell receptor beta chain. This sample is drawn from a study of T cells in localized non-small cell lung cancer. TCRdb's copy holds only in-frame clones and misses some; the assay was immunoSEQ multiplex PCR. The data show several thousand clones, nearly 60% seen once. In germline, CDR1 is SGHNT, CDR2 YENEEA. V lost 1 base to trimming and J lost 8 bases, with 14 bases between them. There are 14 residues in the CDR3. The receptor's source is a male donor at least 60 years old with stage I squamous cell lung carcinoma. The sample in question was lymph node tissue, obtained before any cancer treatment. This chain joins TRBV11-3 and TRBJ1-1; D is uncertain. This chain's CDR3 is CASSLVRTGREAFF. DNA of the CDR3: TGTGCCAGCAGCTTAGTTAGGACGGGGAGGGAAGCTTTCTTT.